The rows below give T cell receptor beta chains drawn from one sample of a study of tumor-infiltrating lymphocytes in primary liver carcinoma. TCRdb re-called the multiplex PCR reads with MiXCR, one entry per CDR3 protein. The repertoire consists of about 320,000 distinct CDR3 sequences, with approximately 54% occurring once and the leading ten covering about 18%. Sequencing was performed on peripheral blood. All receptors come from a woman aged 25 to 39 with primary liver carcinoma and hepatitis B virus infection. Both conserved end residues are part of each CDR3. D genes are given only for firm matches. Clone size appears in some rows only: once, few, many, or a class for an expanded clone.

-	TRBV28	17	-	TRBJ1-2	TGTGCCAGCAGTCCCGGCGGGCAGGGAGGACGAGTCTATGGCTACACCTTC	CASSPGGQGGRVYGYTF
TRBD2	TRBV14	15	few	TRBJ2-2	TGTGCCAGCAGAGTTAGCGGGACGAACACCGGGGAGCTGTTTTTT	CASRVSGTNTGELFF
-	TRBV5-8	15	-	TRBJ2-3	TGTGCCAGCAGCCCCGGACTACTCAGCACAGATACGCAGTATTTT	CASSPGLLSTDTQYF
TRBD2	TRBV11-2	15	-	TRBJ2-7	TGTGCCAGCGGCTCGACGCGGGAGACCCCCCACGAGCAGTACTTC	CASGSTRETPHEQYF
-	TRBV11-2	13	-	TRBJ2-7	TGTGCCAGCAGCAGATCTGTACAGGGTACTATTCTCTTC	CASSRSVQGTILF
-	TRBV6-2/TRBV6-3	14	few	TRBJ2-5	TGTGCCAGCAGTCAACACGTTCTCGGGTTCGACCAGTACTTC	CASSQHVLGFDQYF
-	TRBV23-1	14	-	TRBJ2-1	TGCGCCAGCACTCAACAGGGCCGCAACAATGAGCAGTTCTTC	CASTQQGRNNEQFF
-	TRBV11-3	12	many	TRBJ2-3	TGTGCCAGCAGCTTCGGGGAGGCTACGCAGTATTTT	CASSFGEATQYF
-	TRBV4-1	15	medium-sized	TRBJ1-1	TGCGCCAGCAGCCAAGAGGTAACGGGCGACACTGAAGCTTTCTTT	CASSQEVTGDTEAFF
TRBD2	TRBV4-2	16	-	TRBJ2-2	TGTGCCAGCAGCTTCGCCTGGACTAGCAGGGGCGGGGAGCTGTTTTTT	CASSFAWTSRGGELFF
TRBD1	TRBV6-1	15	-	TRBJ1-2	TGTGTCAGAAGTGAGAGGGACAGGCAATCGTATGGCTACACCTTC	CVRSERDRQSYGYTF
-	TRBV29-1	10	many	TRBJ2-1	TGCAGCGTTCTAGATGTTGAGCAGTTCTTC	CSVLDVEQFF
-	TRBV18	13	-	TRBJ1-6	TGTGCCAGCTCACCGTCCGATAATTCACCCCTCCACTTT	CASSPSDNSPLHF
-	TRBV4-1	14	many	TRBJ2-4	TGCGCCAGCAGCCAGGCGTCGAAGCGGGACATTCAGTACTTC	CASSQASKRDIQYF
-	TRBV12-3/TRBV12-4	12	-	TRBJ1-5	TGTGCCAGCAGCAGGGGATGTCAGCCCCAGCATTTT	CASSRGCQPQHF
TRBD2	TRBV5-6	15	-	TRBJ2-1	TGTGCCAGCAGCTTCACTAGCGAGAGTAGGCCGGGGCAGTTCTTC	CASSFTSESRPGQFF
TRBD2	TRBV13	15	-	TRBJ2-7	TGTGCCAGCAGCTTAGGCGGACTAGCGGGCTACGAGCAGTACTTC	CASSLGGLAGYEQYF
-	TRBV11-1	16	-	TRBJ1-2	TGTGCCAGCAGCTTGGAGAGAACCTCAGCTAACTATGGCTACACCTTC	CASSLERTSANYGYTF